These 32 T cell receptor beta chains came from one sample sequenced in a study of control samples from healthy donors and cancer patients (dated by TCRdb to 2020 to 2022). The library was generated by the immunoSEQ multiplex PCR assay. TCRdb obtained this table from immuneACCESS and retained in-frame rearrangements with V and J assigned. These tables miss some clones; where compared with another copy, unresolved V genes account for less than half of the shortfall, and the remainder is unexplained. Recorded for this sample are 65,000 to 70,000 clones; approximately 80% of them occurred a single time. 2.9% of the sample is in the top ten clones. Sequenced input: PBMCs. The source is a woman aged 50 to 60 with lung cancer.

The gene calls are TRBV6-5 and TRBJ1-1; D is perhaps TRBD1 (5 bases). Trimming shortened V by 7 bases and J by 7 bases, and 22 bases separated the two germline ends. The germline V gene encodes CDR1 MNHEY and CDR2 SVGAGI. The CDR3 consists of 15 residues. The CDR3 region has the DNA TGTGCCAGCACCCCTCCGAGAGGGGCAGCCCTTGAAGCTTTCTTT. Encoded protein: CASTPPRGAALEAFF.

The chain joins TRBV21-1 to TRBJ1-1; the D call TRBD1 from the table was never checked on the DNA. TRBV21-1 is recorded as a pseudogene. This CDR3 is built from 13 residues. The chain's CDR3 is CATQGGSSTEAFF. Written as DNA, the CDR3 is TGTGCCACCCAAGGGGGCAGTTCCACTGAAGCTTTCTTT.

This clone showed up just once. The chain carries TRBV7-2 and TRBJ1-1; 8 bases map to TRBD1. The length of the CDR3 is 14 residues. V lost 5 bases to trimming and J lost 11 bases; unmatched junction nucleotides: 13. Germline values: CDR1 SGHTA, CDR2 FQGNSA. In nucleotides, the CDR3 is TGTGCCAGCAGCCCCACGCAGGGGGCGCGAGGGGCTTTCTTT. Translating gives CASSPTQGARGAFF.

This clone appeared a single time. The CDR3 DNA sequence: TGTGCCAGCACTAAAGAGGGACAGCTTAATCAGCCCCAGCATTTT. Translated, it gives CASTKEGQLNQPQHF. This chain links TRBV6-5 with TRBJ1-5, with 7 nucleotides matching TRBD1. CDR1 and CDR2 from the germline V gene are MNHEY and SVGAGI. Germline trimming cut 7 bases from V and 4 bases from J; bases unmatched to any gene: 10. The length of the CDR3 is 15 residues.

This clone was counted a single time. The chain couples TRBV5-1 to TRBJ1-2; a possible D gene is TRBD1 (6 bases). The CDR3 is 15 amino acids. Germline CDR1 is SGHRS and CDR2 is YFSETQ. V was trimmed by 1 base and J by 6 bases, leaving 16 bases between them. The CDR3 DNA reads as TGCGCCAGCAGCTTGTCAGGGGACCAGGAGGATGGCTACACCTTC. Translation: CASSLSGDQEDGYTF.

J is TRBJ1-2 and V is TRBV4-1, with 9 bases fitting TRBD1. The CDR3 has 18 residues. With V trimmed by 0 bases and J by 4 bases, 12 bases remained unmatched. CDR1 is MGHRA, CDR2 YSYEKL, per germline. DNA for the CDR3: TGCGCCAGCAGCCAAGATCTGAGGGGGACAGGGAGGTCCTATGGCTACACCTTC. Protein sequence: CASSQDLRGTGRSYGYTF.

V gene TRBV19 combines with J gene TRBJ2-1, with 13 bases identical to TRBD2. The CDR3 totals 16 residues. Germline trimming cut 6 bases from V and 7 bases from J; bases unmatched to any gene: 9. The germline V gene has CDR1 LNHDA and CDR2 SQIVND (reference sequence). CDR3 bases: TGTGCCAGTAGGTTACTAGCGGGGGGGCCCCGAAATGAGCAGTTCTTC. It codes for CASRLLAGGPRNEQFF.

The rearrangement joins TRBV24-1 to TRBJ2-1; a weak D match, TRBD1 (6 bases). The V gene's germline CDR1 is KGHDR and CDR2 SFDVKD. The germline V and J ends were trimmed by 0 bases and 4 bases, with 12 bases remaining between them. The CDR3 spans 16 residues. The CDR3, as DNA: TGTGCCACCAGTGATTTGCCCGTTACAGGGTACAATGAGCAGTTCTTC. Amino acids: CATSDLPVTGYNEQFF.

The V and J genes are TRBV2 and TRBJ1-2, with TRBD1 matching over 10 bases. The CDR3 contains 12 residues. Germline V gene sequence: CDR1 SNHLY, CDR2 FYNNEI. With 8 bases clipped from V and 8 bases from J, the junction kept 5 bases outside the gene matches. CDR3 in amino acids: CASGQGGFGYTF. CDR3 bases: TGTGCCAGCGGACAGGGGGGATTCGGCTACACCTTC.

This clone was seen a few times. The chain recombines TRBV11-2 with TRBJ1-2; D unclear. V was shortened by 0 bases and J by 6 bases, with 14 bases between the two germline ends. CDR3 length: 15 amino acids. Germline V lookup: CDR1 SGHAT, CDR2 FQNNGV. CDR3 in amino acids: CASSLDRGLGNGYTF. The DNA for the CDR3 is TGTGCCAGCAGCTTAGATCGGGGATTGGGGAATGGCTACACCTTC.

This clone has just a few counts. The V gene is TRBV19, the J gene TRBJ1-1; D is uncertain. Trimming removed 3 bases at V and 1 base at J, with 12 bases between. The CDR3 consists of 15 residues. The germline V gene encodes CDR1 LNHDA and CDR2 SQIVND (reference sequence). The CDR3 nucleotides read TGTGCCAGTAGTATGATAGGGCTAGGGAACACTGAAGCTTTCTTT. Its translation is CASSMIGLGNTEAFF.

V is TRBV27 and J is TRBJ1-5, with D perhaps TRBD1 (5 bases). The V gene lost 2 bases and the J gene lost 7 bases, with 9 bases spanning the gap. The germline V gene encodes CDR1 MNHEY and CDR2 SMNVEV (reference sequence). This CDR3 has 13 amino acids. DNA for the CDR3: TGTGCCAGCAGTTTACAGGGAACACAGCCCCAGCATTTT. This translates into CASSLQGTQPQHF.

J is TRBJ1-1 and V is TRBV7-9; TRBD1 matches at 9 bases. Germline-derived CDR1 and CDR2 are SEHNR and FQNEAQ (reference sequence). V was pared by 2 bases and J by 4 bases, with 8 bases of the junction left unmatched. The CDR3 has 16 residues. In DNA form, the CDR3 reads TGTGCCAGCAGCTTATCCACAGGGGGCGCGGGCACTGAAGCTTTCTTT. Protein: CASSLSTGGAGTEAFF.

The CDR3 is CASSLGQLRLDGGEQYF. Here the CDR3 DNA reads TGTGCCAGCAGCCTAGGTCAGCTGAGGTTGGACGGAGGCGAGCAGTACTTC. The chain is built from TRBV5-6 and TRBJ2-7; D may be TRBD2 (5 bases). Trimming took 4 bases from V and 6 from J, leaving 26 bases between them. The CDR3 runs 17 residues. Germline V gene data show CDR1 as SGHDT and CDR2 as YYEEEE.

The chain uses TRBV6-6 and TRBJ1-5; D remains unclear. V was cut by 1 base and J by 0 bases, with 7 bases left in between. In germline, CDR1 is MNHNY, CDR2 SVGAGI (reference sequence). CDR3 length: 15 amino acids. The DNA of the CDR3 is TGTGCCAGCAGTTACTTGGACGGTAGCAATCAGCCCCAGCATTTT. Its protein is CASSYLDGSNQPQHF.

DNA of the CDR3: TGTGCCAGCAGCCGGTTAGACAGACTGAACGGAGCTTTCTTT. Translated: CASSRLDRLNGAFF. The chain links TRBV3-1 (or the pseudogene TRBV3-2) to TRBJ1-1, with D possibly being TRBD1 (5 bases). The CDR3 is 14 residues long. The V and J ends lost 4 bases and 10 bases respectively, with 19 bases between them. Germline loops: CDR1 LGHDT, CDR2 YNNKEL (reference sequence).

The CDR3 sequence is CASSLAGQEHETQYF. The CDR3 DNA is TGCGCCAGCAGCTTGGCGGGACAGGAGCACGAGACCCAGTACTTC. V and J are TRBV5-1 and TRBJ2-5; 8 bases are shared with TRBD1. The CDR3 has 15 amino acids. Trimming took 0 bases from V and 5 from J; bases not matched to a gene: 6. Germline V lookup: CDR1 SGHRS, CDR2 YFSETQ.

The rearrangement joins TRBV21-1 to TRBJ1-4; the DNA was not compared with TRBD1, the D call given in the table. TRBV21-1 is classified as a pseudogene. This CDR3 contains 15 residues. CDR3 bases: TGTGCCAGCGGTCCCCATACAGTGATTAATGAAAAACTGTTTTTT. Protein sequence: CASGPHTVINEKLFF.

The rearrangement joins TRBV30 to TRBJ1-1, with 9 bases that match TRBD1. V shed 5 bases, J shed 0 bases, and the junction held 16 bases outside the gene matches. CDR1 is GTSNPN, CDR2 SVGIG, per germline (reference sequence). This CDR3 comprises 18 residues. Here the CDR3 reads CAWAPGGGQGLLNTEAFF. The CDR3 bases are TGTGCCTGGGCACCCGGGGGGGGACAGGGACTCCTGAACACTGAAGCTTTCTTT.

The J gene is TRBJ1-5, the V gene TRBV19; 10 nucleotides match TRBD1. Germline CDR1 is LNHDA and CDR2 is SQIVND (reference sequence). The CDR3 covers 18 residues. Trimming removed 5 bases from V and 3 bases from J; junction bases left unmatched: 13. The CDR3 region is CASSVNRDRGAYNQPQHF. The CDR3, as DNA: TGTGCCAGTAGTGTAAACCGGGACAGGGGTGCATACAATCAGCCCCAGCATTTT.

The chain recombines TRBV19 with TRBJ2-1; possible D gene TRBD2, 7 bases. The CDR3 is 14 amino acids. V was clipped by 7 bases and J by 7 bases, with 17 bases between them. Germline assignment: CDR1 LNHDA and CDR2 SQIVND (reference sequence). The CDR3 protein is CASNRGAAGNEQFF. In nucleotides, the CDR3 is TGTGCCAGTAATAGGGGGGCAGCGGGGAATGAGCAGTTCTTC.

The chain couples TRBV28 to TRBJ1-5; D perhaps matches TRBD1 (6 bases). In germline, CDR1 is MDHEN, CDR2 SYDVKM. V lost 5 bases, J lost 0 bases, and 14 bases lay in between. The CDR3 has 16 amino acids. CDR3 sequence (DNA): TGTGCCAGCAGTCTCGGGGGGGCGGATAGCAATCAGCCCCAGCATTTT. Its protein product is CASSLGGADSNQPQHF.

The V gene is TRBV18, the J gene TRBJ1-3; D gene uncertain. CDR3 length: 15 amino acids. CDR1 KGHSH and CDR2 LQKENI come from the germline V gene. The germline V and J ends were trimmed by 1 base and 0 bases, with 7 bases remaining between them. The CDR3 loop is CASSPQSLSGNTIYF. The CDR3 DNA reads TGTGCCAGCTCACCACAGTCTCTCTCTGGAAACACCATATATTTT.

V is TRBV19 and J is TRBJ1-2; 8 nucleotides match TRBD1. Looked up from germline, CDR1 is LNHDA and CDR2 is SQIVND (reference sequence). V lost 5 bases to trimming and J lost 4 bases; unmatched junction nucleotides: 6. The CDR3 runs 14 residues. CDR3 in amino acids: CASSPGQGVYGYTF. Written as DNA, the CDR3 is TGTGCCAGTAGTCCCGGACAGGGAGTCTATGGCTACACCTTC.

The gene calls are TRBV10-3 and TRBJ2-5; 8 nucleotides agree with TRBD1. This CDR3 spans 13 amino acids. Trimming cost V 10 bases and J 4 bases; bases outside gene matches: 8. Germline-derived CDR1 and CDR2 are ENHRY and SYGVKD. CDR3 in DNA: TGTGCCACGTCAAGACAGGGGAGAGAGACCCAGTACTTC. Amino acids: CATSRQGRETQYF.

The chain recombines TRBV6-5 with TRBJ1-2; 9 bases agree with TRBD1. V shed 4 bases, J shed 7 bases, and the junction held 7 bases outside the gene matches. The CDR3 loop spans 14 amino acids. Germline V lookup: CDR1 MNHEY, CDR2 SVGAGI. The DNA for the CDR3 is TGTGCCAGCAGTTCTTACCAGGACAGGGGTGGCTACACCTTC. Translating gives CASSSYQDRGGYTF.

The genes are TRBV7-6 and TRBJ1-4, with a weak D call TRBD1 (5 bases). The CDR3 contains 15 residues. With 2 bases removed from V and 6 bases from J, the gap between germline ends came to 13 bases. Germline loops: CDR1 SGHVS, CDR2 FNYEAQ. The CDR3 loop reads CASSLLSGPYEKLFF. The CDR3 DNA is TGTGCCAGCAGCTTATTGTCAGGGCCTTATGAAAAACTGTTTTTT.

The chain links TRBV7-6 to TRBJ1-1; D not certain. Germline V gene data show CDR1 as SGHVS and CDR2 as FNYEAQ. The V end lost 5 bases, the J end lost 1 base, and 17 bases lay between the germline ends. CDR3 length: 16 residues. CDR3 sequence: CASSPPRGSWNTEAFF. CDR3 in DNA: TGTGCCAGCAGCCCCCCCCGGGGAAGCTGGAACACTGAAGCTTTCTTT.

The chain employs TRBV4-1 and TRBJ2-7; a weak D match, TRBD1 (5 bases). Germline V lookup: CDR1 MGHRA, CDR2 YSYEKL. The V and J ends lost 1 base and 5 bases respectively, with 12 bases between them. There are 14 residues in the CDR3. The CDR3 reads CASSQAFSRDEQYF. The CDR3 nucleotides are TGCGCCAGCAGCCAAGCTTTCAGCAGGGACGAGCAGTACTTC.

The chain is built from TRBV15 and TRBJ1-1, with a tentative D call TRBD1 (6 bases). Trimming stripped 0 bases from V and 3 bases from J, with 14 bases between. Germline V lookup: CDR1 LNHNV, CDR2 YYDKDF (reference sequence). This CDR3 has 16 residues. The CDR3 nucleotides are TGTGCCACCAGCAGAGATCTCCGGGCAGGGGACACTGAAGCTTTCTTT. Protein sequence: CATSRDLRAGDTEAFF.

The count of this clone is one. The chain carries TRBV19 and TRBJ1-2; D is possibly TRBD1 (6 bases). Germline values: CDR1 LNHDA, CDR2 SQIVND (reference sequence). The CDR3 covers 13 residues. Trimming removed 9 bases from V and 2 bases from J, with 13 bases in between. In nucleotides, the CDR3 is TGTGCCAGCCGCCCCACAGGGAACTATGGCTACACCTTC. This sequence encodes CASRPTGNYGYTF. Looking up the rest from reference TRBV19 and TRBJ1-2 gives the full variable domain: DGGITQSPKYLFRKEGQNVTLSCEQNLNHDAMYWYRQDPGQGLRLIYYSQIVNDFQKGDIAEGYSVSREKKESFPLTVTSAQKNPTAFYLCASRPTGNYGYTFGSGTRLTVV.

The DNA of the CDR3 is TGTGCCATCAGTATGGATGGAGGACGAAACACCATATATTTT. Protein sequence: CAISMDGGRNTIYF. V usage is TRBV10-3 and J usage is TRBJ1-3; unclear D gene. CDR3 length: 14 amino acids. Germline V lookup: CDR1 ENHRY, CDR2 SYGVKD. Trimming took off 5 bases at V and 5 bases at J, with 13 bases between the two ends.